This entry is about one T cell receptor (beta chain). The data originate from a study of blood T cell repertoires in COVID-19. Study summary: PBMCs, B-cell-depleted T cells, or T cells were the source of the cDNA or gDNA that made up the material.

How the authors handled the data: From reference gene primer amplification, estimates of nucleated cell counts were derived. Libraries were prepared by immunoSEQ multiplex PCR; TCRdb keeps only in-frame clonotypes and omits some of them. V and J calls and clone size are copied from that table; D and trimming were computed from the DNA. This table has a few hundred thousand clones, roughly 86% appearing once. Participants came from some 23 US areas, aged about 18 to 89 years. Exposed participants encountered a COVID-19 case during the 2 weeks preceding study entry. CDR3 length equals 15 residues. Trimming took 0 bases from V and 5 from J; bases not matched to a gene: 5. Germline assignment: CDR1 LNHNV and CDR2 YYDKDF (reference sequence).

The sequence was collected from a woman aged 50 to 60 who had been exposed to COVID-19. This chain connects TRBV15 to TRBJ2-5, with TRBD1 identical over 8 bases. Sequencing input: PBMCs or T cells enriched from blood (not recorded which). The CDR3, as DNA: TGTGCCACCAGCAGAGATAGGGCAGGGGGCGAGACCCAGTACTTC. Translated: CATSRDRAGGETQYF.